The present T cell receptor beta chain was sequenced within a study of control samples from healthy donors and cancer patients. Germline values: CDR1 WSHSY, CDR2 SAAADI. CDR3 length: 14 amino acids. The V segment lost 6 bases and the J segment 9 bases; nucleotides outside the gene matches: 8. Repertoires were generated with immunoSEQ multiplex PCR, while TCRdb's copy carries only in-frame clones and drops some. The sample includes approximately 120,000 clones, roughly nine tenths of them seen just once. The chain couples TRBV10-2 to TRBJ2-2; the match to TRBD1 covers 9 bases. Specimen: blood. This receptor was taken from a human donor in good health. The donor label of this sample is uncertain. Here the CDR3 reads CASSADRGGRELFF. The CDR3 nucleotides are TGCGCCAGCAGCGCAGACAGGGGGGGAAGGGAGCTGTTTTTT.